This entry lists 22 T cell receptor beta chains sequenced from one sample in a study of blood T cells in healthy people across ages. The use of a sample-barcoded 5' primer and a J-beta primer mix characterized a second PCR of about 7 to 12 cycles. TCRdb reprocessed the 5' RACE reads with MiXCR, giving one entry per CDR3 protein. Among approximately 490,000 distinct CDR3 sequences, approximately 25% were seen once, and the ten largest hold under 9%. These records were also assigned to another study, of T cells of mothers and their children.

Sequencing was done on a sample of blood. The source is a boy aged 10-17 years in good health.

This clonotype was seen only a few times. The chain links TRBV6-5 to TRBJ2-5; no clear D gene. The end of the DNA fits TRBJ2-7 better, so the J call may be wrong. Per germline, CDR1 MNHEY and CDR2 SVGAGI. This CDR3 region has 15 residues. CDR3: CASSYNSLTSYEQYF. In DNA form, the CDR3 reads TGTGCCAGCAGTTACAATAGCTTAACCTCCTACGAGCAGTACTTC.

Regarding this clonotype: One end of the junction varies from germline; a read error may be responsible. CDR3 bases: TGCGCCAGCACAAAGAACAGGGGCCTCGACTATGGCTACACCTTC. This encodes CASTKNRGLDYGYTF. This chain joins TRBV12-3 or TRBV12-4 and TRBJ1-2; 7 bases match TRBD1. There are 15 residues in the CDR3.

The chain links TRBV20-1 to TRBJ2-7, with D perhaps matching TRBD1 or TRBD2 (5 bases each). Trimming took off 8 bases at V and 3 bases at J, with 17 bases between the two ends. The CDR3 sequence is 13 residues long. CDR1 and CDR2 (germline): DFQATT, SNEGSKA (reference sequence). The CDR3 region has the DNA TGCAGTACAGCCGGGACGGGTTACTACGAGCAGTACTTC. The encoded protein is CSTAGTGYYEQYF.

This clonotype was observed a handful of times. The gene calls are TRBV20-1 and TRBJ2-5; 10 bases match TRBD2. The DNA end is more similar to TRBJ2-7, so the J call may be wrong. The CDR3 is made up of 16 amino acids. Germline CDR1 is DFQATT and CDR2 is SNEGSKA (reference sequence). This CDR3 is CSARGPAGGPDYEQYF. In DNA, the CDR3 is TGCAGTGCTAGAGGCCCAGCGGGGGGGCCGGACTACGAGCAGTACTTC.

This clonotype was recorded a few times. The chain carries TRBV11-1 and TRBJ2-2; 12 bases match TRBD1. V gave up 5 bases and J gave up 8 bases; unmatched junction bases: 9. From germline, CDR1 is SGHAT and CDR2 FQDESV (reference sequence). The CDR3 consists of 16 residues. The CDR3 region is CASSPRPGQGAGELFF. CDR3 nucleotide sequence: TGTGCCAGCAGCCCCCGTCCGGGACAGGGGGCGGGGGAGCTGTTTTTT. Full variable domain (outside the CDR3, taken from reference TRBV11-1 and TRBJ2-2): EAEVAQSPRYKITEKSQAVAFWCDPISGHATLYWYRQILGQGPELLVQFQDESVVDDSQLPKDRFSAERLKGVDSTLKIQPAELGDSAMYLCASSPRPGQGAGELFFGEGSRLTVL.

This clonotype was counted a few times. The gene calls are TRBV20-1 and TRBJ2-7; D perhaps matches TRBD1 (6 bases). CDR3 size: 15 residues. V was pared by 5 bases and J by 0 bases, with 17 bases between. Germline values: CDR1 DFQATT, CDR2 SNEGSKA (reference sequence). The CDR3, as DNA: TGCAGTGCTCATAGCTGGGACAAGAGCTCCTACGAGCAGTACTTC. Its protein product is CSAHSWDKSSYEQYF.

The chain couples TRBV2 to TRBJ1-4, with TRBD1 as a possible D gene (6 bases). The V end lost 4 bases, the J end lost 6 bases, and 18 bases lay between the germline ends. The CDR3 contains 16 residues. CDR1 is SNHLY, CDR2 FYNNEI, per germline. The CDR3 coding sequence is TGTGCCAGCAGTGTTGTCCTGGGGGCTGGAGATGAAAAACTGTTTTTT. Its protein product is CASSVVLGAGDEKLFF.

Turning to this clonotype: Sequence at one end of the junction differs from germline and may be a read error. The genes are TRBV5-6 and TRBJ2-5; 7 nucleotides line up with TRBD2. The J call may be in error: the DNA end matches TRBJ2-1 better. This CDR3 comprises 14 residues. Looked up from germline, CDR1 is SGHDT and CDR2 is YYEEEE. The CDR3 protein is CASSLGTSINGQFF. DNA for the CDR3: TGTGCCAGCAGCTTGGGGACTAGTATAAATGGGCAGTTCTTC.

V is TRBV9 and J is TRBJ2-2; 8 bases agree with TRBD2. CDR3 length: 16 amino acids. Germline V gives CDR1 SGDLS, CDR2 YYNGEE. J gave up 2 bases and V 4 bases, and 7 bases lay outside the gene matches. The CDR3 loop reads CASSRSGSFNTGELFF. In nucleotides, the CDR3 is TGTGCCAGCAGCAGGAGCGGGAGTTTTAACACCGGGGAGCTGTTTTTT.

V is TRBV24-1 and J is TRBJ1-2; D ambiguous. Trimming removed 4 bases at V and 0 bases at J, with 5 bases between. Germline V lookup: CDR1 KGHDR, CDR2 SFDVKD. The CDR3 contains 13 residues. The CDR3, as DNA: TGTGCCACCAGTGAGGCCTCTAACTATGGCTACACCTTC. Its translation: CATSEASNYGYTF.

This clonotype was seen more than once but under ten times. The gene calls are TRBV20-1 and TRBJ2-2, with D maybe TRBD1 (6 bases). This CDR3 is built from 14 residues. V was pared by 4 bases and J by 3 bases, with 12 bases between. Germline V gives CDR1 DFQATT, CDR2 SNEGSKA (reference sequence). The CDR3 region has the DNA TGCAGTGCTACACAGGGACGGGACACCGGGGAGCTGTTTTTT. Amino acids: CSATQGRDTGELFF.

This clonotype was seen a handful of times. This chain joins TRBV11-2 and TRBJ2-7; unclear D gene. The V gene's germline CDR1 is SGHAT and CDR2 FQNNGV. The CDR3 length is 13 residues. The V gene lost 5 bases and the J gene lost 2 bases, with 10 bases spanning the gap. This CDR3 is CASSPRWPYEQYF. In nucleotides, the CDR3 is TGTGCCAGCAGCCCCCGATGGCCCTACGAGCAGTACTTC.

A note on this clonotype: One end of the junction varies from germline; a read error may be responsible. The chain carries TRBV20-1 and TRBJ2-3; TRBD2 agrees at 9 bases. The CDR3 spans 14 residues. CDR1 and CDR2 from the germline V gene are DFQATT and SNEGSKA (reference sequence). CDR3 coding DNA: TGCAGTGCTATCTTAGCGGGAGTCACATATACGCAGTATTTT. Translated, it gives CSAILAGVTYTQYF.

Only a few counts were recorded for this clonotype. The chain combines TRBV10-3 with TRBJ2-7; TRBD1 agrees at 7 bases. CDR1 and CDR2 (germline): ENHRY, SYGVKD. The V segment lost 3 bases and the J segment 0 bases; nucleotides outside the gene matches: 2. The CDR3 contains 14 residues. CDR3 amino acids: CAISEGDSSYEQYF. In DNA form, the CDR3 reads TGTGCCATCAGTGAAGGGGACAGCTCCTACGAGCAGTACTTC.

This clonotype has a handful of counts. The chain employs TRBV4-3 and TRBJ2-1; 11 bases are a match to TRBD2. The end of the DNA is better explained by TRBJ2-7, so the J call may be wrong. The V gene's germline CDR1 is LGHNA and CDR2 YSLEER. This CDR3 spans 16 amino acids. This CDR3 reads CASSQDVSSGGREQYF. The DNA of the CDR3 is TGCGCCAGCAGCCAAGATGTGTCTAGCGGGGGGCGCGAGCAGTACTTC.

V and J are TRBV5-1 and TRBJ2-7; D might be TRBD1 or TRBD2, each matching 5 bases. The CDR3 has 15 amino acids. V gave up 0 bases and J gave up 3 bases, with 13 bases separating them. Germline lookup yields CDR1 SGHRS and CDR2 YFSETQ. CDR3 sequence (DNA): TGCGCCAGCAGCTTGGAAGGGACGGGGAGCTACGAGCAGTACTTC. This gives the protein CASSLEGTGSYEQYF.

This clonotype came up a few times. The chain links TRBV5-4 to TRBJ2-1, with D unresolved. Germline V gene sequence: CDR1 SGHNT, CDR2 YYREEE (reference sequence). The CDR3 contains 15 residues. The V and J ends lost 4 bases and 1 base respectively, with 12 bases between them. The DNA of the CDR3 is TGTGCCAGCAGCCAAGACACCCGATCCTACAATGAGCAGTTCTTC. Residues: CASSQDTRSYNEQFF.

The chain recombines TRBV12-5 with TRBJ1-1; tentatively, D is TRBD1 (5 bases). The CDR3 sequence is 15 residues long. Germline V gene data show CDR1 as LGHNT and CDR2 as FRNRAP. V gave up 5 bases and J gave up 4 bases, with 17 bases separating them. CDR3 protein: CASGAVRGDGTEAFF. CDR3 coding DNA: TGTGCTAGTGGTGCGGTCCGGGGGGACGGCACTGAAGCTTTCTTT.

The chain joins TRBV9 to TRBJ2-3; D ambiguous. The CDR3 length is 15 residues. V was trimmed by 0 bases and J by 3 bases, leaving 11 bases between them. From germline, CDR1 is SGDLS and CDR2 YYNGEE. The CDR3 reads CASSVAPQDTDTQYF. Here the CDR3 DNA reads TGTGCCAGCAGCGTAGCACCGCAAGATACAGATACGCAGTATTTT.

This chain uses TRBV7-8 with TRBJ2-5; possibly TRBD1 for D (6 bases). The J call may be mistaken, given a closer DNA end match to TRBJ2-7. Per germline, CDR1 SGHVS and CDR2 FQNEAQ. The CDR3 is 16 residues long. CDR3 coding DNA: TGTGCCAGCAGCTGGGCCGACAGGACGAGCTCCTACGAGCAGTACTTC. It yields the protein CASSWADRTSSYEQYF.

The chain uses TRBV2 and TRBJ1-1, with D perhaps matching TRBD1 (5 bases). This CDR3 has 12 residues. V lost 7 bases to trimming and J lost 5 bases, with 11 bases between them. In germline, CDR1 is SNHLY, CDR2 FYNNEI. The CDR3 protein is CASNAGRTEAFF. As DNA, the CDR3 is TGTGCCAGCAATGCAGGGAGGACTGAAGCTTTCTTT.

The genes are TRBV4-3 and TRBJ1-1, with 9 bases identical to TRBD1. This CDR3 contains 16 residues. V lost 2 bases to trimming and J lost 4 bases; unmatched junction nucleotides: 8. Germline CDR1 is LGHNA and CDR2 is YSLEER. The CDR3 region is CASSQRPGQGRTEAFF. Here the CDR3 DNA reads TGCGCCAGCAGCCAAAGGCCGGGACAGGGACGCACTGAAGCTTTCTTT.